Listed below are T cell receptor beta chains from one sample, sequenced in a study of neoadjuvant anti-PD-1 for oral cavity cancer. Using immunoSEQ multiplex PCR, the repertoire was profiled, and TCRdb retains in-frame clones only, with some absent. There are 75,000 or so clones in the sample; approximately 84% occur only once, and 2.5% to 3.5% lies in the top ten. Sample: PBMCs, taken before nivolumab (anti-PD-1) treatment. These receptors originate from a person aged 35-80 years with oral cavity squamous cell carcinoma. CDR3s include the opening cysteine and the closing phenylalanine or tryptophan. Fields, in order: V gene, clone size, CDR3 protein. Part of the rows lack a size; the others show once, few, many or a class for expanded clones.

TRBV7-9	once	CASSSDFRGGQETQYF
TRBV5-1	NA	CASSFQGGFTTDTQYF
TRBV2	NA	CASSVRGSETYNEQFF
TRBV29-1	NA	CSVGGSNQPQHF
TRBV2	NA	CASSEARGGVGEQYF
TRBV7-3	NA	CASSLGSSETGKPNQPQHF
TRBV6-5	NA	CASSYQSGIPDTQYF
TRBV6-6	NA	CASSPPGQTNEQFF
TRBV5-1	NA	CASRPGTSNEQFF
TRBV29-1	NA	CSVEPGQGSETQYF
TRBV6-5	NA	CASSYSRQGYGELFF
TRBV30	NA	CAWGVGGSTYEQYF
TRBV6-7	NA	CASRSAKQETQYF
TRBV28	NA	CASRVASGYTF
TRBV29-1	NA	CSAQGGAYNEQFF
TRBV4-1	NA	CASSHPGLAGGLFGTDTQYF
TRBV25-1	NA	CASSAFGLDDEQFF
TRBV30	NA	CAWDRQNYGYTF
TRBV5-6	NA	CASSLEGGGRAGTQYF
TRBV19	NA	CASSTSLNEQFF
TRBV28	NA	CASSLRGRGDTQYF
TRBV10-2	NA	CASSEENQPQHF
TRBV5-6	NA	CASSLGATGKVSNQPQHF
TRBV14	NA	CASSQEHYGYTF
TRBV6-5	NA	CASRTGPNTGELFF
TRBV7-2	NA	CASSLRTSRLEQYF
TRBV19	NA	CASSRTGVNTEAFF
TRBV25-1	NA	CASSLTDTQYF
TRBV5-1	NA	CASSSGTGGTDTQYF
TRBV19	NA	CASSIPRGNTEAFF
TRBV19	NA	CASSGTGSYEQYF
TRBV2	NA	CASSEDGSSYNEQFF
TRBV12-5	NA	CASGPSGQGRTEAFF
TRBV10-3	NA	CAIRATESAYGYTF
TRBV19	NA	CASSTPTGGRSYEQYF
TRBV15	few	CATSGRGGTSNEQYF
TRBV6-1	NA	CASSEAYGGVPSYEQYF
TRBV9	NA	CASSVVPGLAGGGELFF
TRBV10-3	NA	CAISEAREQYF
TRBV7-9	NA	CASSGAGVPGQETQYF